The 26 T cell receptor beta chains reported below all come from one sample, sequenced in a study of T cell clusters in autoimmune cytopenias. TRB was amplified by touch-down multiplex PCR, primer pools A and B combined. TCRdb re-called the multiplex PCR reads, yielding one record per CDR3 amino acid sequence without DNA. The sample table includes approximately 5,600 distinct CDR3 sequences. Each sample's input was 250 ng genomic DNA, 40,000 or so genome equivalents. Sequences were obtained from peripheral blood. These TCRs come from a human donor with an autoimmune cytopenia or autoimmune hepatitis (not recorded which).

This clonotype ranks as medium-sized in terms of frequency. J is TRBJ2-3 and V is TRBV6-6; TCRdb selects TRBD2, and the lack of DNA leaves this call unchecked. From germline, CDR1 is MNHNY and CDR2 SVGAGI (reference sequence). The CDR3 runs 14 residues. This chain's CDR3 is CATTSGGAIDTQYF.

The chain combines TRBV7-9 with TRBJ2-3; there is no DNA to check the TCRdb D call of TRBD2. CDR3 size: 16 residues. Germline V gene lookup returns CDR1 SEHNR and CDR2 FQNEAQ (reference sequence). The CDR3 region is CASSLLAEGHTDTQYF.

The chain combines TRBV18 with TRBJ1-1. This CDR3 has 13 residues. Germline V gene lookup returns CDR1 KGHSH and CDR2 LQKENI. The CDR3 sequence is CASWGTTNTEAFF.

The rearrangement uses TRBV7-9 and TRBJ2-1; TCRdb names TRBD2, which stays unverified in the absence of DNA. CDR1 is SEHNR, CDR2 FQNEAQ, per germline (reference sequence). This CDR3 is built from 15 residues. CDR3 sequence: CASSGGLGSYNEQFF. Full variable domain (outside the CDR3, taken from reference TRBV7-9 and TRBJ2-1): DTGVSQNPRHKITKRGQNVTFRCDPISEHNRLYWYRQTLGQGPEFLTYFQNEAQLEKSRLLSDRFSAERPKGSFSTLEIQRTEQGDSAMYLCASSGGLGSYNEQFFGPGTRLTVL.

This rearrangement joins TRBV18 to TRBJ2-7; absent DNA, TCRdb's TRBD2 call cannot be checked. The length of the CDR3 is 15 residues. The germline V gene encodes CDR1 KGHSH and CDR2 LQKENI. CDR3 residues: CASSPGPKSIYEQYF.

CDR3 protein: CAMEDGQSGYGYTF. The chain couples TRBV10-3 to TRBJ1-2. In germline, CDR1 is ENHRY, CDR2 SYGVKD. CDR3 length: 14 residues.

This clonotype is called medium-sized based on its frequency. The gene calls are TRBV6-5 and TRBJ2-2; no DNA is available, so the TRBD2 call from TCRdb remains unchecked. Germline CDR1 reads MNHEY; CDR2 reads SVGAGI. The CDR3 contains 18 residues. CDR3 amino acids: CASSLRPSGGMNTGELFF.

Judged by frequency, this clonotype is medium-sized. The CDR3 protein is CASSLGQGEEKLFF. The rearrangement links TRBV6-1 to TRBJ1-4; TCRdb's assignment of TRBD1 cannot be checked, as there is no DNA. CDR1 MNHNS and CDR2 SASEGT come from the germline V gene. The CDR3 is 14 residues long.

This clonotype is medium-sized (0.01 to 0.1%) by frequency. The chain recombines TRBV5-5 with TRBJ2-1; TCRdb's D gene call, TRBD1, goes unchecked for lack of DNA. From germline, CDR1 is SGHKS and CDR2 YYEKEE (reference sequence). The CDR3 contains 16 residues. CDR3 sequence reads: CASSRWDPSSYNEQFF.

This sequence joins TRBV4-3 and TRBJ2-5; the D gene TCRdb calls, TRBD2, cannot be checked with no DNA. This CDR3 has 17 residues. Germline V gives CDR1 LGHNA, CDR2 YSLEER. The CDR3 protein is CASSQDGPSGGAETQYF.

This clonotype ranks as medium-sized in terms of frequency. The CDR3 protein is CASWTSDRAGTEAFF. The J gene is TRBJ1-1, the V gene TRBV19. Germline loops: CDR1 LNHDA, CDR2 SQIVND (reference sequence). The CDR3 runs to 15 residues. Together with reference TRBV19 and TRBJ1-1, the CDR3 gives the full variable domain: DGGITQSPKYLFRKEGQNVTLSCEQNLNHDAMYWYRQDPGQGLRLIYYSQIVNDFQKGDIAEGYSVSREKKESFPLTVTSAQKNPTAFYLCASWTSDRAGTEAFFGQGTRLTVV.

This chain links TRBV5-1 with TRBJ1-3. This CDR3 has 16 amino acids. CDR1 is SGHRS and CDR2 is YFSETQ in the germline V gene. CDR3 protein: CASSPMTVGSGNTIYF.

Measured by frequency, this clonotype is medium-sized. The chain uses TRBV5-4 and TRBJ2-1; TCRdb outputs TRBD2, but without DNA this stays unchecked. This CDR3 region has 14 residues. CDR1 and CDR2 (germline): SGHNT, YYREEE (reference sequence). This chain's CDR3 is CASSLLAGSREQFF.

This clonotype is identified as medium-sized from frequency. V is TRBV11-3 and J is TRBJ2-7; checking the TCRdb D call of TRBD2 is not possible without DNA. CDR3 size: 20 residues. Per germline, CDR1 SGHNT and CDR2 YENEEA. The CDR3 loop is CASSLVPRKSLNPSYYEQYF.

The chain recombines TRBV19 with TRBJ1-3. This CDR3 has 13 residues. CDR1 and CDR2 (germline): LNHDA, SQIVND (reference sequence). CDR3 in amino acids: CASSGSTGNTIYF.

The chain joins TRBV4-2 to TRBJ2-2. The CDR3 has 14 amino acids. CDR1 and CDR2 (germline): LGHNA, YNFKEQ. CDR3: CASSQVDGTGELFF.

The chain has TRBV12-3 or TRBV12-4 and TRBJ2-1; the TCRdb D gene call, TRBD2, has no DNA to confirm it. The CDR3 covers 15 residues. CDR3 protein: CASSLMGRSYNEQFF.

Frequency places this clonotype as medium-sized. The rearrangement links TRBV6-4 to TRBJ2-3; TCRdb reports TRBD2, a call that lacks DNA to check it against. Germline CDR1 and CDR2: MRHNA and SNTAGT. The CDR3 extends over 16 amino acids. The CDR3 spells CASSDSTSGGADTQYF.

The rearrangement joins TRBV20-1 to TRBJ2-1; TCRdb names TRBD2, which stays unverified in the absence of DNA. Germline values: CDR1 DFQATT, CDR2 SNEGSKA (reference sequence). The CDR3 loop spans 11 amino acids. This CDR3 reads CSARLAGLQFF.

The chain joins TRBV27 to TRBJ2-1; the D gene TCRdb calls, TRBD1, cannot be checked with no DNA. CDR1 and CDR2 (germline): MNHEY, SMNVEV (reference sequence). The CDR3 loop spans 16 amino acids. The CDR3: CASSFSRGAYLGEQFF.

V is TRBV6-5 and J is TRBJ1-4. The germline V gene has CDR1 MNHEY and CDR2 SVGAGI. This CDR3 is 15 amino acids long. This CDR3 is CASSYSTGTNEKLFF.

Considering frequency, this clonotype is medium-sized (0.01 to 0.1%). The genes are TRBV30 and TRBJ2-5; the D gene TCRdb calls, TRBD1, cannot be checked with no DNA. Germline V gives CDR1 GTSNPN, CDR2 SVGIG (reference sequence). The CDR3 has 11 amino acids. The CDR3: CAWNRGGTQYF.

The CDR3 here is CASSTDRGPNNEQFF. V and J are TRBV6-2 or TRBV6-3 and TRBJ2-1; absent DNA, TCRdb's TRBD1 call cannot be checked. The CDR3 extends over 15 amino acids. Germline V gene sequence: CDR1 MNHEY, CDR2 SVGEGT.

This clonotype counts as medium-sized by frequency. The chain is built from TRBV6-2 or TRBV6-3 and TRBJ2-6. The CDR3 has 15 residues. CDR1 and CDR2 from the germline V gene are MNHEY and SVGEGT. The CDR3 is CASSYTNSGANVLTF.

The chain combines TRBV28 with TRBJ2-3; TCRdb selects TRBD1, and the lack of DNA leaves this call unchecked. This CDR3 comprises 16 residues. Germline CDR1 MDHEN, CDR2 SYDVKM. The CDR3 protein is CASSRTDRGVDDTQYF.

This clonotype is identified as medium-sized (0.01 to 0.1%) from frequency. V is TRBV6-1 and J is TRBJ2-1; the D call of TRBD2 rests on TCRdb alone, since no DNA is present to check it. Germline V gene lookup returns CDR1 MNHNS and CDR2 SASEGT. The CDR3 extends over 15 amino acids. The CDR3 spells CASSAGLAGVGEQFF.